This TCR beta chain originates from a study of identical twins. Study-level points and caveats: Insertions were reduced in abundant cord blood beta clonotypes but not in memory repertoires. With beta out-of-frame sequences, excess sharing by twins was weaker. Recombination models fit unrelated individuals' TCR alpha sharing but underestimated twins'.

Unique molecular identifiers were present on the cDNA, which also gained a universal primer site by template switching. In TCRdb, the 5' RACE reads were re-called with MiXCR into one record per CDR3 protein. The table includes 1.5 million to 2 million distinct CDR3 sequences, roughly 35% detected once. To note about this clonotype: Its antigen is currently unknown.

This CDR3 region has 16 residues. V lost 6 bases to trimming and J lost 7 bases; unmatched junction nucleotides: 10. Germline V gene lookup returns CDR1 MNHNS and CDR2 SASEGT. The rearrangement links TRBV6-1 to TRBJ2-1, with TRBD2 identical over 12 bases. The receptor was isolated from a newborn girl in good health. Sequencing was done on a sample of cord blood. The CDR3 nucleotides are TGTGCCAGCAGAACCGGAGTACTAGCGGGGGGAAATGAGCAGTTCTTC. This translates into CASRTGVLAGGNEQFF.